Below, one TCR beta chain is given with its context. It has no known antigen specificity. The input lacks base qualities; no much larger clone sits a single base away. The source of the sample is a study of CD8+CD57+ T cells in acquired aplastic anemia (dated by TCRdb to 2017 to 2018). Background on the whole study: On average, sorted CD4+ and CD8+ cells yielded around 3.5 ug of extracted DNA, with a range of roughly 0.17 to 27.4 ug. An average of roughly 10 million reads for CD4+ cells and under 12 million reads for CD8+ cells was obtained from healthy donor samples. On the study overall, not on this receptor specifically: Twenty-nine CD8+ CDR3 sequences were shared between patients and controls but appeared highly expressed in patients and within their immunodominant clones. Patients and healthy controls showed no significant difference in CD8+ Simpson's diversity (P=0.060).

Profiling of TCR beta VDJ combinations and CDR3 sequences used genomic DNA as the template. An Illumina HiSeq 2000 was used for TCR repertoire sequencing. The paper's data handling went like this. TRBV/TRBJ rearrangement plots, CDR3 size and DJ length profiles, and Simpson's diversity index were used to evaluate the repertoires. The immunodominant clone was defined as the most abundant DNA sequence in deep sequencing data. CDR3 amino acid sequences were screened for sharing across subjects and compared with published repertoires and the VDJdb database. TCRdb's own reprocessing of the public reads used fastp at Q25 and MiXCR and kept productive beta chains. One record per CDR3 amino acid sequence lists the most common genes and DNA. These V and J calls derive from TCRdb rather than the authors' analysis. This sample is represented by under 200,000 distinct CDR3 sequences; around 40% of them were singletons. 1.1% of the sample is taken by the ten largest.

The study deep-sequenced TCR repertoires of sorted CD4+ and CD8+ blood T cells from severe aplastic anemia patients and healthy subjects. Ficoll-Paque density gradient centrifugation was used to isolate peripheral blood mononuclear cells. Before DNA extraction, CD4+ and CD8+ T cells were sorted by FACS or by magnetic beads. A distance of 17 bases separates the germline ends of V and J, which lose 5 bases and 7 bases respectively. CDR1 is given as SNHLY and CDR2 as FYNNEI, both from the germline V gene. The CDR3 runs 15 amino acids, cysteine and phenylalanine included. Only the CDR3 part of the read is kept: 45 bases, read in frame from the first base.

The sample was sorted CD4+, CD8+, or CD8+CD57+ T cells (not recorded which) from PBMCs. Recombination linked TRBV2 to TRBJ1-4; the D gene assignment is ambiguous. This TCR came from a human donor in good health. CDR3 sequence: CASSLWVGPSEKLFF. The DNA sequence follows: TGTGCCAGCAGTCTATGGGTCGGGCCCAGTGAAAAACTGTTTTTT.